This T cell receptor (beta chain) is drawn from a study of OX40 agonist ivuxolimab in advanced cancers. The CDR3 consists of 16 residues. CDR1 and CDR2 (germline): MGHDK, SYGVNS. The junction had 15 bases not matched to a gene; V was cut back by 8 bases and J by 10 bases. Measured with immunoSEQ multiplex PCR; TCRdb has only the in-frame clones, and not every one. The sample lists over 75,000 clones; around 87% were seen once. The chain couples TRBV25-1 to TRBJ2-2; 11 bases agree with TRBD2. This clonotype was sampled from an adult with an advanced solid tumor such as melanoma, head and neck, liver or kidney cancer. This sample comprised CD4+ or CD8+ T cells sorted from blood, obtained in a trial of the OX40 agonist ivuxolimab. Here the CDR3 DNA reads TGTGCCAGCGACTCCAAGACTAGCGGGAAGGGAGAGGAGCTGTTTTTT. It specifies CASDSKTSGKGEELFF.